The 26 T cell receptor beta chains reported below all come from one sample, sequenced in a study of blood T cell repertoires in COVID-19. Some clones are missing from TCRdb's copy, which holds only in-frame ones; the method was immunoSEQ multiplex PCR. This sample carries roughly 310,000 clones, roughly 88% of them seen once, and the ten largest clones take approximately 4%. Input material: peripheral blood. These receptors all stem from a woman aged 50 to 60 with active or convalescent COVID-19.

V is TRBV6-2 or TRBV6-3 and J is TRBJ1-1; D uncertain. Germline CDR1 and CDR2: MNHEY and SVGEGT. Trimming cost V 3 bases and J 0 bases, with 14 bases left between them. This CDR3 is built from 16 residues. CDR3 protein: CASSYRRVSMNTEAFF. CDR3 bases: TGTGCCAGCAGTTATCGCCGGGTTTCCATGAACACTGAAGCTTTCTTT.

The CDR3 loop reads CASSFSLLTGNEAFF. Here the CDR3 DNA reads TGTGCCAGCAGCTTTTCCCTCTTAACAGGGAATGAAGCTTTCTTT. J is TRBJ1-1 and V is TRBV5-6; D might be TRBD1 (6 bases). Trimming pared 2 bases from V and 7 bases from J, leaving 18 bases between. The CDR3 has 15 amino acids. The germline CDR1 and CDR2 sequences are SGHDT and YYEEEE.

DNA for the CDR3: TGTGCCAGCAGCTATAGCGGGGGGGCCGGAGATACGCAGTATTTT. Its protein is CASSYSGGAGDTQYF. The genes are TRBV7-2 and TRBJ2-3; 11 nucleotides align to TRBD2. Germline CDR1 reads SGHTA; CDR2 reads FQGNSA. The CDR3 has 15 amino acids. With 4 bases clipped from V and 5 bases from J, the junction kept 5 bases outside the gene matches.

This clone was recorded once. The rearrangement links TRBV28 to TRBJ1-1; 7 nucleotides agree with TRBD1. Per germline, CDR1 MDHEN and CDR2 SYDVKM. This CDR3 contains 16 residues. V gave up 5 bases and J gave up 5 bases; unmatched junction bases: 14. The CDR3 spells CASSLGTAPEGTEAFF. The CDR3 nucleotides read TGTGCCAGCAGTCTCGGGACAGCTCCTGAGGGTACTGAAGCTTTCTTT.

CDR3 coding DNA: TGTGCCAGCTCACCACCAGCGGGGGCTCTAGATACGCAGTATTTT. This encodes CASSPPAGALDTQYF. The chain recombines TRBV18 with TRBJ2-3; 8 bases map to TRBD2. V lost 0 bases and J lost 5; bases outside the gene matches: 4. The CDR3 is 15 residues long. In germline, CDR1 is KGHSH, CDR2 LQKENI.

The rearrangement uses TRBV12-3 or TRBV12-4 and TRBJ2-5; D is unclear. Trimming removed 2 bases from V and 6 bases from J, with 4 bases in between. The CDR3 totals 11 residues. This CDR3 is CASSLQKTQYF. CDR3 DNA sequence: TGTGCCAGCAGTTTACAGAAGACCCAGTACTTC.

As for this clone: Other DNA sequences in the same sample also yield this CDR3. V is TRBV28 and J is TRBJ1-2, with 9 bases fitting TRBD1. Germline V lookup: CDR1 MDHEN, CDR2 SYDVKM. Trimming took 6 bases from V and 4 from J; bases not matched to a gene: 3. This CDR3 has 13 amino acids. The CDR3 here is CASRTGQGYGYTF. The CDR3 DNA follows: TGTGCCAGCAGAACGGGACAGGGCTATGGCTACACCTTC.

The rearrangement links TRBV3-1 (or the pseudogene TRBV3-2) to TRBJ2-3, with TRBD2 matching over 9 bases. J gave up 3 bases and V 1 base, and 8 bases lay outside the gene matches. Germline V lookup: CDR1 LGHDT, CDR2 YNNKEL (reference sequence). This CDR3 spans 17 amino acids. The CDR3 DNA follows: TGTGCCAGCAGCCAAGTATTGCGGGGGGGCCGGACAGATACGCAGTATTTT. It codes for CASSQVLRGGRTDTQYF.

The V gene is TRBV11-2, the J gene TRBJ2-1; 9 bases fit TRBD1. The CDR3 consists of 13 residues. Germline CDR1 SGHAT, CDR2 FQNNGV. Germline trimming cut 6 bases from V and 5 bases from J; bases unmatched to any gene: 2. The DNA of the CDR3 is TGTGCCAGCAGACGGACAGGGGACAATGAGCAGTTCTTC. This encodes CASRRTGDNEQFF.

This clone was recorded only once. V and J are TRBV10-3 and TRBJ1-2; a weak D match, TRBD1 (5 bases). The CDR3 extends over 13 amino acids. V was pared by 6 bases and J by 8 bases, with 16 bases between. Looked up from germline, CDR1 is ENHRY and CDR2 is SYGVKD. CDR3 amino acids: CAIRLDGPGGYTF. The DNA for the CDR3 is TGTGCCATCAGATTGGACGGTCCAGGGGGCTACACCTTC.

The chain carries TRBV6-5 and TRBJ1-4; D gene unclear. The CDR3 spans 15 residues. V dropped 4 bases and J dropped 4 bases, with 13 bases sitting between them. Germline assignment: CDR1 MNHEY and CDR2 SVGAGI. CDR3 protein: CASSSVTSGNEKLFF. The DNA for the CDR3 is TGTGCCAGCAGTTCAGTGACATCTGGTAATGAAAAACTGTTTTTT.

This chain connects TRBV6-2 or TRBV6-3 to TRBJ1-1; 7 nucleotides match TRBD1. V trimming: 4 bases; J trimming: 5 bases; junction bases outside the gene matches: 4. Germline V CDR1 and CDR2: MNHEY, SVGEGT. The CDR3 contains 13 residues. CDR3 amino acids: CASSWDSWTEAFF. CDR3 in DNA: TGTGCCAGCAGTTGGGACAGCTGGACTGAAGCTTTCTTT.

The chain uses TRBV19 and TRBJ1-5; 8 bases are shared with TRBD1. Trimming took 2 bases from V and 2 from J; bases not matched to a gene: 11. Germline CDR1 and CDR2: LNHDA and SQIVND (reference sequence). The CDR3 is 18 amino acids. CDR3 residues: CASSISDREVFGNQPQHF. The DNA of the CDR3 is TGTGCCAGTAGTATATCGGACAGGGAGGTTTTCGGCAATCAGCCCCAGCATTTT. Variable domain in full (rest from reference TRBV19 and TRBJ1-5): DGGITQSPKYLFRKEGQNVTLSCEQNLNHDAMYWYRQDPGQGLRLIYYSQIVNDFQKGDIAEGYSVSREKKESFPLTVTSAQKNPTAFYLCASSISDREVFGNQPQHFGDGTRLSIL.

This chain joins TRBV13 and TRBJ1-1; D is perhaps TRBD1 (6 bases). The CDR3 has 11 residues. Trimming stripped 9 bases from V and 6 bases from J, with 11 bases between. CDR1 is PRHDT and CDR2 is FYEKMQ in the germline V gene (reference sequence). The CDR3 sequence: CASEQGPEAFF. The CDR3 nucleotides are TGTGCCAGTGAACAGGGCCCTGAAGCTTTCTTT.

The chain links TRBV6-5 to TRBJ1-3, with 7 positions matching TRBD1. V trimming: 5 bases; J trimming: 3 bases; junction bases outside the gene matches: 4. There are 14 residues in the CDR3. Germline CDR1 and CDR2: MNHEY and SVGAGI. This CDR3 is CASSLTGNGNTIYF. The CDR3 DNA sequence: TGTGCCAGCAGTCTGACAGGGAATGGAAACACCATATATTTT.

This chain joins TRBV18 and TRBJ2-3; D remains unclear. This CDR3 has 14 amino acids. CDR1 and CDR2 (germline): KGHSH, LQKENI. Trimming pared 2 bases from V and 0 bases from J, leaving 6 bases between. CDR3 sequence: CASSPDTSTDTQYF. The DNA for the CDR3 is TGTGCCAGCTCACCAGATACTAGCACAGATACGCAGTATTTT.

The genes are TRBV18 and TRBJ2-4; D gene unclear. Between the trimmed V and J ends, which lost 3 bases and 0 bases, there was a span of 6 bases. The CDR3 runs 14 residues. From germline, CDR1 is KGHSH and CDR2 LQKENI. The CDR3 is CASSPLVAKNIQYF. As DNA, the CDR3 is TGTGCCAGCTCACCCTTAGTAGCCAAAAACATTCAGTACTTC.

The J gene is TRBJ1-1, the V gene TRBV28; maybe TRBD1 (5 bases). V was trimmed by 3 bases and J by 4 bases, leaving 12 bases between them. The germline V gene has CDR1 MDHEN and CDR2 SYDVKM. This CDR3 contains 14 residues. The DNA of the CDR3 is TGTGCCAGCAGTTTGCTTCAGGGAGGCACTGAAGCTTTCTTT. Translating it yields CASSLLQGGTEAFF.

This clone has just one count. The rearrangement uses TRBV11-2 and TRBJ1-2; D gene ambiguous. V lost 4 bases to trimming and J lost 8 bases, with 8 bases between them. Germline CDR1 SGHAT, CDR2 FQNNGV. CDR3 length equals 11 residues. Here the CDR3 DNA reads TGTGCCAGCAGCTCAAACCGGGGCTACACCTTC. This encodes CASSSNRGYTF.

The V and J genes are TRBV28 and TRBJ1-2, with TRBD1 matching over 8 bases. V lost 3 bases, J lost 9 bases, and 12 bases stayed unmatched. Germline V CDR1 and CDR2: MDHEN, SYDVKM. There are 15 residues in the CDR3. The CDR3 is CASSLGPRTGYRYTF. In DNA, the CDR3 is TGTGCCAGCAGTTTGGGCCCCCGGACAGGGTACCGCTACACCTTC.

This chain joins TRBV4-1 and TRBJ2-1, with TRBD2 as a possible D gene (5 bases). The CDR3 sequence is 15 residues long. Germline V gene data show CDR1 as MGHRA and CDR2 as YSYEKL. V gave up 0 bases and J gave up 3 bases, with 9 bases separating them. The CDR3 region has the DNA TGCGCCAGCAGCCAAGATCCCGGGGACTACAATGAGCAGTTCTTC. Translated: CASSQDPGDYNEQFF.

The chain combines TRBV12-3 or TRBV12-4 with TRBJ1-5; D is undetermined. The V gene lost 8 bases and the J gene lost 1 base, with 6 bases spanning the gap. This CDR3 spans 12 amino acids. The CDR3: CASRSSNQPQHF. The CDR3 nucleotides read TGTGCCAGCCGGAGCAGCAATCAGCCCCAGCATTTT.

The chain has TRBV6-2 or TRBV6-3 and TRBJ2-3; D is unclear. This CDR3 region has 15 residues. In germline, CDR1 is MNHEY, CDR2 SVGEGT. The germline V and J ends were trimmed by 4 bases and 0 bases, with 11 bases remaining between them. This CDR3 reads CASSLRGPSTDTQYF. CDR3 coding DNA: TGTGCCAGCAGTTTGCGAGGCCCTAGCACAGATACGCAGTATTTT.

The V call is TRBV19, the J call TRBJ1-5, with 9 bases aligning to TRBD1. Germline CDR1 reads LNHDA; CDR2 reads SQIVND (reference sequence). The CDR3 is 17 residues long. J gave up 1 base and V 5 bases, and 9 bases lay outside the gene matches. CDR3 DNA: TGTGCCAGTAGTGCCATTACAGGGGGCCTAAGCAATCAGCCCCAGCATTTT. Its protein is CASSAITGGLSNQPQHF. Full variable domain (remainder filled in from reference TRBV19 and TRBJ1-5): DGGITQSPKYLFRKEGQNVTLSCEQNLNHDAMYWYRQDPGQGLRLIYYSQIVNDFQKGDIAEGYSVSREKKESFPLTVTSAQKNPTAFYLCASSAITGGLSNQPQHFGDGTRLSIL.

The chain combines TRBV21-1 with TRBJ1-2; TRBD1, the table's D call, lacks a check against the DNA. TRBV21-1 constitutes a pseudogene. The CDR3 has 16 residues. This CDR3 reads CASSKGHDQGGYGYTF. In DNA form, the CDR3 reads TGTGCCAGCAGCAAAGGCCATGACCAGGGGGGCTATGGCTACACCTTC.

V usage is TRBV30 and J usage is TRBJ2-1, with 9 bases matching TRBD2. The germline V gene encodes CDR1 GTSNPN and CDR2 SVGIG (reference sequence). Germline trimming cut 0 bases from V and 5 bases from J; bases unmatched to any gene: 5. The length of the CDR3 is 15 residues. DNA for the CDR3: TGTGCCTGGAGTGTGGGCCTAGCGGGAAACAATGAGCAGTTCTTC. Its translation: CAWSVGLAGNNEQFF.